Presented here are 2 T cell receptor beta chains from one specimen sequenced in a study of T cell responses to AZD1222 COVID-19 vaccine. The table came from immunoSEQ multiplex PCR; TCRdb's copy has only in-frame clones and leaves some out. This sample has about 84,000 clones, with nearly 90% found just once. The input for sequencing was peripheral blood, taken on day 0 of AZD1222 vaccination. The receptor set was obtained from an adult in good health.

The chain uses TRBV14 and TRBJ1-2; D call uncertain. Germline CDR1 is SGHDN and CDR2 is FVKESK. Trimming removed 2 bases from V and 4 bases from J, with 8 bases in between. The CDR3 is 13 residues long. The CDR3 region is CASSQHSGYGYTF. In DNA form, the CDR3 reads TGTGCCAGCAGCCAACATTCAGGCTATGGCTACACCTTC.

The genes are TRBV6-2 or TRBV6-3 and TRBJ2-1; 13 nucleotides agree with TRBD2. V lost 3 bases, J lost 8 bases, and 7 bases stayed unmatched. CDR3 size: 16 residues. Germline-derived CDR1 and CDR2 are MNHEY and SVGEGT. The CDR3 DNA sequence: TGTGCCAGCAGTTATCCACTAGCGGGAGGGCCGTATGAGCAGTTCTTC. Translating gives CASSYPLAGGPYEQFF.